The rows below give T cell receptor beta chains drawn from one sample of a study of response to subunit inactivated influenza vaccine. TCRdb re-called the RT-PCR reads with MiXCR, one entry per CDR3 protein. The sample includes approximately 530,000 distinct CDR3 sequences, around 7.7% seen only once; the top ten take around 14%. Sequences were derived from PBMCs from blood, sampled less than 30 months after vaccination. The receptors were sampled from a man between 50 and 69 years old who received an inactivated influenza vaccine. The CDR3 runs from the conserved cysteine through the conserved F or W.

j_gene | v_gene | CDR3aa
TRBJ1-4 | TRBV12-3/TRBV12-4 | CASSPQGGNEKLFF
TRBJ1-4 | TRBV12-3/TRBV12-4 | CASSQRGQGREKLFF
TRBJ2-3 | TRBV4-1 | CASSLAGGGYSTDTQYF
TRBJ1-1 | TRBV7-9 | CASSRRGRNTEAFF
TRBJ2-5 | TRBV5-1 | CASSTLTGQETQYF
TRBJ2-3 | TRBV6-1 | CASSGGYASTYTQYF
TRBJ1-3 | TRBV4-1 | CASSRNLKSDSYSGNTIYF
TRBJ2-1 | TRBV20-1 | CSARAEREMSEQFF
TRBJ2-1 | TRBV12-3/TRBV12-4 | CASSPPAAEARSHNEQFF
TRBJ2-7 | TRBV9 | CASSVAHFAGVAEQYF
TRBJ2-5 | TRBV7-2 | CASSLMGTQYF
TRBJ2-1 | TRBV7-2 | CASSLEDRGLVNEQFF
TRBJ2-1 | TRBV7-8 | CASSLVLSDAEQFF
TRBJ1-2 | TRBV25-1 | CASSFVSPSSHGYTF
TRBJ2-3 | TRBV13 | CASSLAGAGLSDTQYF
TRBJ2-7 | TRBV6-1 | CASTLLAGVDEQYF
TRBJ2-7 | TRBV7-2 | CASSFRSLYEQYF
TRBJ2-3 | TRBV6-1 | CASKMTSGGASDTQYF
TRBJ2-2 | TRBV5-1 | CASSLVYAGVQTGELFF
TRBJ2-7 | TRBV9 | CASSVSASGWVHEQYF
TRBJ2-1 | TRBV11-2 | CASSRSGVNNEQFF
TRBJ2-2 | TRBV5-5 | CASTSGQPNTGELFF
TRBJ2-5 | TRBV7-6 | CASSPSEGQTQYF
TRBJ2-5 | TRBV10-3 | CAIRTGIQETQYF
TRBJ1-2 | TRBV20-1 | CSASAGGANYGYTF
TRBJ2-7 | TRBV5-6 | CASSFWTPATYEQYF
TRBJ2-2 | TRBV15 | CATSRVIGELFF
TRBJ2-5 | TRBV6-2/TRBV6-3 | CASSILSGDGETQYF
TRBJ1-1 | TRBV11-2 | CASSKDRGGAFF
TRBJ1-1 | TRBV14 | CASSYRANTEAFF
TRBJ1-1 | TRBV4-1 | CASSQADRRNTEAFF
TRBJ2-3 | TRBV12-3/TRBV12-4 | CASSSRAGFTDTQYF
TRBJ2-5 | TRBV10-3 | CAISDTGTSEETQYF
TRBJ2-7 | TRBV3-1 | CASSQRGAGENEQYF
TRBJ2-1 | TRBV7-9 | CASSSTVLGQGINEQFF
TRBJ1-1 | TRBV7-2 | CASSLAFAAVEAFF
TRBJ2-7 | TRBV12-3/TRBV12-4 | CASSGTGPISYEQYF
TRBJ1-4 | TRBV7-2 | CASSLTAGRENEKLFF
TRBJ2-1 | TRBV28 | CAIMGGTANYNEQFF
TRBJ2-7 | TRBV20-1 | CSARGRGRYEQYF
TRBJ2-7 | TRBV20-1 | CSARDRLGVGDEQYF
TRBJ2-7 | TRBV10-3 | CAIRPGTAGEQYF
TRBJ2-2 | TRBV5-1 | CASSLRTGNTGELFF
TRBJ1-1 | TRBV7-9 | CASSFLENTEEAFF
TRBJ2-7 | TRBV4-3 | CASSQGVSRVSYEQYF
TRBJ1-5 | TRBV2 | CASSMEYSNQPQHF
TRBJ2-1 | TRBV5-8 | CSSTQVNEQFF
TRBJ2-7 | TRBV6-2/TRBV6-3 | CASTRAGGGEQYF
TRBJ1-6 | TRBV10-1 | CASSGGRNNSPLHF
TRBJ2-3 | TRBV6-6 | CAVAGGYTDTQYF
TRBJ2-1 | TRBV20-1 | CSARGANFNEQFF
TRBJ2-5 | TRBV27 | CASSWRQTFPQYF
TRBJ2-1 | TRBV16 | CASSQWLAGDNEQFF
TRBJ2-3 | TRBV4-1 | CASSLGLAPGTDTQYF
TRBJ2-7 | TRBV20-1 | CSGRAELYSYEQYF
TRBJ2-7 | TRBV12-3/TRBV12-4 | CASSSGQFYEQYF
TRBJ2-3 | TRBV14 | CASSQTGTLLDTQYF
TRBJ2-2 | TRBV28 | CASSLTGESTGELFF